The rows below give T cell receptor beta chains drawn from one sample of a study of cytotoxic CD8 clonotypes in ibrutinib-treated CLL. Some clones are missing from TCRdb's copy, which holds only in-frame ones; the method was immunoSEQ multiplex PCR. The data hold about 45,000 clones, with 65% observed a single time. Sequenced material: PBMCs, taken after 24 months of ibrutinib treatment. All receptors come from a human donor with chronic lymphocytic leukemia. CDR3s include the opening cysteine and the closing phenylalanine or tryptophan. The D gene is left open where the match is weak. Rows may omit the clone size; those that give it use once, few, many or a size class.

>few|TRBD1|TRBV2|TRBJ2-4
TGTGCCAGCAGGGTGACAGGGTTTCAGGGCAAAAACATTCAGTACTTC
CASRVTGFQGKNIQYF
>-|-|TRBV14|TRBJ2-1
TGTGCCAGCAGCCAAGAGTTCAGTCGGGATGAGCAGTTCTTC
CASSQEFSRDEQFF
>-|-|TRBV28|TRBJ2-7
TGTGCCAGCAGTTTTGAGGGGGTGGGCTACGAGCAGTACTTC
CASSFEGVGYEQYF
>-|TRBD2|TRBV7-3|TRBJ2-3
TGTGCCAGCAGCTTAGCGGGAGTCCCTACAGATACGCAGTATTTT
CASSLAGVPTDTQYF
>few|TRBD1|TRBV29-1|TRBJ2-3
TGCAGCGTTGGTGCGGGACAGGGGGCCGATACGCAGTATTTT
CSVGAGQGADTQYF
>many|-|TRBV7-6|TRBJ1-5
TGTGCCAGCAGTTCGGCCCGATATCAGCCCCAGCATTTT
CASSSARYQPQHF
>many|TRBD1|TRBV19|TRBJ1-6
TGTGCCAGTAGTCCGCAGACAGGGGTCAATTCACCCCTCCACTTT
CASSPQTGVNSPLHF
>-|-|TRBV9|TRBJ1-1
TGTGCCAGCAGCGTAGCACCGAACACTGAAGCTTTCTTT
CASSVAPNTEAFF
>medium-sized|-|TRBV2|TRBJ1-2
TGTGCCAGCAGCGGGGTGGCCTTGGGTGTTGGCTACACCTTC
CASSGVALGVGYTF
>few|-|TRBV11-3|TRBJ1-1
TGTGCCAGCAGCTTAAGGACCCCCCAGGGAGCTTTCTTT
CASSLRTPQGAFF
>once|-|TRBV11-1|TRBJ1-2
TGTGCCAGCAGCCCTGGGAGTTGGGACGGCTATGGCTACACCTTC
CASSPGSWDGYGYTF
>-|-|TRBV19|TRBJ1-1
TGTGCCAGTCGCGTGGGGCCCACTGAAGCTTTCTTT
CASRVGPTEAFF
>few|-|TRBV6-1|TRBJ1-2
TGTGCCAGGGGGGACCCTGGGAACTATGGCTACACCTTC
CARGDPGNYGYTF
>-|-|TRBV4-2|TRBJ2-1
TGTGCCAGCAGCCAAGATGGAAATGAGCAGTTCTTC
CASSQDGNEQFF
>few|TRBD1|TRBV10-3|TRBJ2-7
TGTGCCATCAAGGAAGAGACAGGGAGATGGGAGCAGTACTTC
CAIKEETGRWEQYF
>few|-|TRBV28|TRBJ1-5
TGTGCCAGCAGTTACAGCCTCCAGCCCCAGCATTTT
CASSYSLQPQHF
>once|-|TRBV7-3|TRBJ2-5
TGTGCCAGCAGCGTAAGGGCCTTAGAGACCCAGTACTTC
CASSVRALETQYF
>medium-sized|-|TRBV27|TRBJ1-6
TGTGCCAGCAGTTTATCCGCAGATAATTCACCCCTCCACTTT
CASSLSADNSPLHF
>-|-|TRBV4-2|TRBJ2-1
TGTGCCAGCAGCCAAGATTTGGGTAATGAGCAGTTCTTC
CASSQDLGNEQFF
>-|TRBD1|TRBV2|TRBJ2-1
TGTGCCAGCTTAAACCGGGACAGCTTCAATGAGCAGTTCTTC
CASLNRDSFNEQFF
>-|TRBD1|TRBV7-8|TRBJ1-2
TGTGCCAGCACCGCGGGTCAAGGGGGCCGGGGCTACACCTTC
CASTAGQGGRGYTF
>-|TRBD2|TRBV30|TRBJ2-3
TGTGCCTGGAGTCTAGCGGGAGGCGATACGCAGTATTTT
CAWSLAGGDTQYF
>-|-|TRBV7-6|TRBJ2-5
TGTGCCAGCAGCCTAGCGTACCAAGAGACCCAGTACTTC
CASSLAYQETQYF
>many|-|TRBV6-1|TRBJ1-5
TGTGCCACAACAGTGACCCATAGCAATCAGCCCCAGCATTTT
CATTVTHSNQPQHF
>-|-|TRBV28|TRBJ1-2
TGTGCCAGCAGGAAACAGGGCTTCAACTATGGCTACACCTTC
CASRKQGFNYGYTF
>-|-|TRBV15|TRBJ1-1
TGTGCCACAGGGGAGGGGGTTGGAGCTTTCTTT
CATGEGVGAFF
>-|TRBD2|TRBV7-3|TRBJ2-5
TGTGCCAGCAGCTTAATGGCGGGGGGGCTGGAGACCCAGTACTTC
CASSLMAGGLETQYF
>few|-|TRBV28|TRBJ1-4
TGTGCCAGCAGTTTGGGGGTTCTTAATGAAAAACTGTTTTTT
CASSLGVLNEKLFF
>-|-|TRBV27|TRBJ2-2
TGTGCCAGCAGCTCCTGGACAGTCCCGCCCGGGGAGCTGTTTTTT
CASSSWTVPPGELFF
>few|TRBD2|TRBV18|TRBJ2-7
TGTGCCAGCTCACCACCCCTAGCGGCTGCCTACGAGCAGTACTTC
CASSPPLAAAYEQYF
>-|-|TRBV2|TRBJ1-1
TGTGCCAGCATTAATATTAGGGGAATGGGCACTGAAGCTTTCTTT
CASINIRGMGTEAFF
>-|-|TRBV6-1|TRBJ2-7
TGTGCCATCAGGAGGGGGGGCGAACGGGTTTCCCCCGGAACTTTC
CAIRRGGERVSPGTF
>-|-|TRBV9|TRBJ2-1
TGTGCCAGCAGCGTAGCTCTAGGGCTCAATGAGCAGTTCTTC
CASSVALGLNEQFF
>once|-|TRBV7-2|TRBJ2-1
TGTGCCAGCAGCTCGCCCGGGACCGGTAGAGAGCAGTTCTTC
CASSSPGTGREQFF
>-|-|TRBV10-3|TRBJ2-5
TGTGCCATCAGTGGGGGAGAGACCCAGTACTTC
CAISGGETQYF
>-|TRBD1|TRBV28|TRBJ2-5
TGTGCCAGCTGGGGGGACAGGGGGCGGGAGACCCAGTACTTC
CASWGDRGRETQYF
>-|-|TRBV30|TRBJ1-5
TGTGCCTGGAGTTCGGTCAATCAGCCCCAGCATTTT
CAWSSVNQPQHF
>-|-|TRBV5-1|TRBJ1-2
TGCGCCAGCAGCTTGGGGCGGACCGCTGGCTACACCTTC
CASSLGRTAGYTF
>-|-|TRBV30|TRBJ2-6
TGTGCCTGGAGTCGGGCGGCCAACGTCCTGACTTTC
CAWSRAANVLTF
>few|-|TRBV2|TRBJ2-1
TGTGCCAGCAGTGATCCGCTTCCTCGGGGGGCTACTGACTACAATGAGCAGTTCTTC
CASSDPLPRGATDYNEQFF
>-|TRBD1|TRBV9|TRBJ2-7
TGTGCCAGCATATTGCACAGGGGGTACGAGCAGTACTTC
CASILHRGYEQYF
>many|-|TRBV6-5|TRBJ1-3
TGTGCCAGCAGGGCGACAGGCTCTGGAAACACCATATATTTT
CASRATGSGNTIYF
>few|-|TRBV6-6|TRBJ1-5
TGTGCCAGCAGTTACAGCGGGGGCAATCAGCCCCAGCATTTT
CASSYSGGNQPQHF
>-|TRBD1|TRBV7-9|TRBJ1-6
TGTGCCAGCAGCTGGGGACAGGGGTATTCACCCCTCCACTTT
CASSWGQGYSPLHF
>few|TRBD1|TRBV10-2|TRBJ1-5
TGCGCCAGCAGGGACAGGATTAGCGGTCAGCCCCAGCATTTT
CASRDRISGQPQHF
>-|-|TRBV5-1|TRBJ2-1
TGCGCCAGCAGCTTGGCTACCGGTAATGAGCAGTTCTTC
CASSLATGNEQFF
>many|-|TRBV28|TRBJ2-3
TGTGCCAGCAGTTTAGAGGCCGGGACTCACAGGTTTGCAGATACGCAGTATTTT
CASSLEAGTHRFADTQYF
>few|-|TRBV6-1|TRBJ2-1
TGTGCCAGCAGTGGCTGGACTGGGATCTCCTACAATGAGCAGTTCTTC
CASSGWTGISYNEQFF
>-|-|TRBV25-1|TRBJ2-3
TGTGCCAGCAGTGAATTAAGAGTGAGGGAAGGTGGAGATACGCAGTATTTT
CASSELRVREGGDTQYF
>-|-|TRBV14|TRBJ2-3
TGTGCCAGCAGCCAGAGAGGAACGTCTAGCACAGATACGCAGTATTTT
CASSQRGTSSTDTQYF
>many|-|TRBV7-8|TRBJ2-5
TGTGCCAGCACTCCTCATGGAGAGACCCAGTACTTC
CASTPHGETQYF
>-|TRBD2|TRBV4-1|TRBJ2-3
TGCGCCAGCAGCCATAGCGGGGGGCCCGGCACAGATACGCAGTATTTT
CASSHSGGPGTDTQYF
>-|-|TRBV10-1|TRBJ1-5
TGCGCCAGCAGTGAGTCAAGGACTGGCCAGCCCCAGCATTTT
CASSESRTGQPQHF
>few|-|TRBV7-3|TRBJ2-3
TGTGCCAGCAGCGTTGGAAGGAGCACAGATACGCAGTATTTT
CASSVGRSTDTQYF
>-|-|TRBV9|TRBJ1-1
TGTGCCACCAACAGGGATGGGGGCACTGAAGCTTTCTTT
CATNRDGGTEAFF
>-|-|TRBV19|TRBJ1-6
TGTGCCAGTAGAGCCCGGGACAAAGGAAAGAGCTCCTATAATTCACCCCTCCACTTT
CASRARDKGKSSYNSPLHF
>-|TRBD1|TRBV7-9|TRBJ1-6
TGTGCCAGCAGCTTAGCAGGGGGCAATTCACCCCTCCACTTT
CASSLAGGNSPLHF